The 5 T cell receptor beta chains presented below share a single source sample, sequenced in a study of blood T cells in healthy people across ages. With a J-beta primer mix and a sample-barcoded 5' primer, a second PCR ran 7 to 11 cycles. In TCRdb, the 5' RACE reads were re-called with MiXCR into one record per CDR3 protein. This sample has around 1.7 million distinct CDR3 sequences, with under 30% found just once. The sequenced sample consisted of blood. The receptors were gathered from a woman aged 25-40 years in good health.

As for this clonotype: One base away lies a much larger clone, so this may be a sequencing read error. The chain recombines TRBV19 with TRBJ2-1; no reliable D call. The germline gives CDR1 LNHDA, CDR2 SQIVND (reference sequence). This CDR3 has 15 residues. The chain's CDR3 is CASSTPKGSHNEQFF. The CDR3 DNA follows: TGTGCCAGTAGTACCCCGAAAGGCTCCCACAATGAGCAGTTCTTC. Complete variable domain (other parts from reference TRBV19 and TRBJ2-1): DGGITQSPKYLFRKEGQNVTLSCEQNLNHDAMYWYRQDPGQGLRLIYYSQIVNDFQKGDIAEGYSVSREKKESFPLTVTSAQKNPTAFYLCASSTPKGSHNEQFFGPGTRLTVL.

The chain uses TRBV5-1 and TRBJ2-1; D unclear. Trimming shortened V by 4 bases and J by 8 bases, and 13 bases separated the two germline ends. The V gene's germline CDR1 is SGHRS and CDR2 YFSETQ. The CDR3 sequence is 13 residues long. CDR3: CASSTDLGDEQFF. CDR3 nucleotides: TGCGCCAGCAGCACCGACCTAGGCGATGAGCAGTTCTTC.

This clonotype turned up a few times. The chain couples TRBV18 to TRBJ1-1, with no clear D. Germline V gene data show CDR1 as KGHSH and CDR2 as LQKENI. The ends were cut back, 0 bases at V and 0 bases at J, with 5 bases in the middle. The CDR3 spans 14 residues. Here the CDR3 reads CASSPPVVNTEAFF. The CDR3 nucleotides read TGTGCCAGCTCACCACCCGTTGTGAACACTGAAGCTTTCTTT.

This chain uses TRBV20-1 with TRBJ1-1; D gene ambiguous. CDR1 DFQATT and CDR2 SNEGSKA come from the germline V gene (reference sequence). V lost 2 bases to trimming and J lost 4 bases, with 11 bases between them. The CDR3 runs to 13 residues. The CDR3 region has the DNA TGCAGTGCTAGACGGCAGGAAGGCACTGAAGCTTTCTTT. The encoded protein is CSARRQEGTEAFF.

This clonotype was seen at least ten times. The CDR3 DNA follows: TGTGCCAGCAGCTTCTTGGATCTCAGTCCCCATAGGACTGGGGCCAACGTCCTGACTTTC. This translates into CASSFLDLSPHRTGANVLTF. The rearrangement links TRBV7-9 to TRBJ2-6; the D is unclear. Germline CDR1 SEHNR, CDR2 FQNEAQ (reference sequence). V gave up 3 bases and J gave up 2 bases, with 23 bases separating them. The CDR3 is 20 residues long.